This T cell receptor (beta chain) was sequenced during a study of blood T cell repertoires in COVID-19. Study summary: Spain, Italy and the United States supplied samples that represented acute and convalescent COVID-19. The analysed material was cDNA or gDNA that came from T cells, B-cell-depleted T cells, or PBMCs.

The CDR3 loop spans 15 amino acids. CDR1 and CDR2 from the germline V gene are LNHDA and SQIVND (reference sequence). After removal of 7 bases from V and 3 bases from J, the junction contained 5 bases not matched to a gene. Per the original methods: It was from reference gene primer amplification that nucleated cell counts were estimated. Generated by immunoSEQ multiplex PCR, the TCRdb table keeps only in-frame clones and is missing some. That table furnishes V, J and clone size, whereas the DNA furnished D and trimming. In the table there are a few hundred thousand clones, roughly 77% of which are singletons.

This receptor was identified in a human donor with acute or convalescent COVID-19. The donor label of this sample is uncertain. Material: peripheral blood. The rearrangement links TRBV19 to TRBJ1-5; TRBD1 agrees at 11 bases. The CDR3 nucleotides read TGTGCCAGTACGGGGACAGGGGGGATCAATCAGCCCCAGCATTTT. Translated, it gives CASTGTGGINQPQHF.